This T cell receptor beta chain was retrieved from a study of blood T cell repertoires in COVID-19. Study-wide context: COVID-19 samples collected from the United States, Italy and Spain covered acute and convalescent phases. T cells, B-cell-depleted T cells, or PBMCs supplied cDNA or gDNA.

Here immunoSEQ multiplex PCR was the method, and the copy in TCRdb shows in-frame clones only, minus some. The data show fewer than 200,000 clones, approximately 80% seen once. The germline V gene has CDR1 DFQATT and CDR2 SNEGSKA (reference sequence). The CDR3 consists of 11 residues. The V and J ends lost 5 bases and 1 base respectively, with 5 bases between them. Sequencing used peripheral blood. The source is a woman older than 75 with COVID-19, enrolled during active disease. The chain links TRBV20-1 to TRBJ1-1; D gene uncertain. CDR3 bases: TGCAGTGCTGTAGAGAACACTGAAGCTTTCTTT. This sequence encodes CSAVENTEAFF.